This T cell receptor beta chain was sequenced during a study of blood T cell repertoires in COVID-19. Study at large: Whether acute or convalescent, the COVID-19 samples came from the United States, Italy and Spain. T cells, B-cell-depleted T cells, or PBMCs provided the cDNA or gDNA that served as material.

The germline V gene has CDR1 LNHDA and CDR2 SQIVND (reference sequence). V lost 5 bases to trimming and J lost 7 bases; unmatched junction nucleotides: 12. This CDR3 has 17 amino acids. Authors' analysis steps: For nucleated cells, counts were estimated from reference gene primer amplification. Measured with immunoSEQ multiplex PCR; TCRdb has only the in-frame clones, and not every one. V, J and clone size are those of that table, while D and trimming were read from the DNA. The data show some 150,000 clones, roughly 80% seen once. Material for sequencing was peripheral blood. The chain combines TRBV19 with TRBJ1-6; 9 bases map to TRBD1. This TCR was recovered from a human donor in a cohort sampled during active COVID-19. The CDR3 DNA is TGTGCCAGTAGTTCCCACTCGACAGGGGGGAAAAATTCACCCCTCCACTTT. Encoded protein: CASSSHSTGGKNSPLHF.